What follows is one T cell receptor (beta chain) and its context. The target antigen is unknown. V lost 6 bases and J 3 bases, leaving 12 bases between the germline ends. Germline values: CDR1 MNHEY, CDR2 SVGAGI. CDR3 length: 14 residues. TCRdb keeps only in-frame clones here, not all; method: immunoSEQ multiplex PCR. In the table there are approximately 480,000 clones, roughly 87% of which are singletons. The treatment is: some 19 received Ad26.COV2.S at low or high dose, single or two shots; roughly 5 received placebo; per-sample allocation not given. Day 63 after the first injection of vaccine or placebo was the sampling time. The donor's status was that of an adult aged 18-55 years in Boston. This entry belongs to a study of Ad26.COV2.S vaccination and SARS-CoV-2 variants. Study outcomes and limitations: There was reportedly substantial breadth in spike-specific CD8+ and CD4+ T cell responses after vaccination.

The receptor was derived from a person aged 18-65 years who received the Ad26.COV2.S COVID-19 vaccine or a placebo. The specimen comprised peripheral blood, sampled in a trial of Ad26.COV2.S vaccine versus placebo. The chain joins TRBV6-5 to TRBJ1-5; D is unresolved. The CDR3 DNA follows: TGTGCCAGCAGCCCGACGGTAAACAATCAGCCCCAGCATTTT. It specifies CASSPTVNNQPQHF.